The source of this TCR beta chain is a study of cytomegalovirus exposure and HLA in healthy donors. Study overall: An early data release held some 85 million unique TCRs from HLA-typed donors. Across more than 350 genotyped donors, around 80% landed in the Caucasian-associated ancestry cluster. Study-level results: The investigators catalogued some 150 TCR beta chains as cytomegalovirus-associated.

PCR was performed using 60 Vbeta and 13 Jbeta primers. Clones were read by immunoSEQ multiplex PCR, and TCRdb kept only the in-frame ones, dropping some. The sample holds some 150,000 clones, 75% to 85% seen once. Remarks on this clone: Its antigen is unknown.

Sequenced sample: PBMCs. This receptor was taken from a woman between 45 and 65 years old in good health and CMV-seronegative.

The CDR3 region is CASSSQGAYNEQFF. The CDR3 bases are TGTGCCAGCAGCTCACAGGGGGCATACAATGAGCAGTTCTTC. The V gene is TRBV7-3, the J gene TRBJ2-1, with 9 bases fitting TRBD1. Germline-derived CDR1 and CDR2 are SGHTA and FQGTGA. Trimming at V came to 4 bases and at J to 4 bases, leaving 2 bases not matched to a gene. The CDR3 extends over 14 amino acids.